Listed below are T cell receptor beta chains from one sample, sequenced in a study of Ad26.COV2.S vaccination and SARS-CoV-2 variants. Sequencing was performed with immunoSEQ multiplex PCR; in TCRdb, only in-frame clones are kept and a portion is missing. The data contain about 350,000 clones, around 90% of them singletons. Material: peripheral blood, obtained in a trial of Ad26.COV2.S vaccine versus placebo. The receptors derive from a person between 18 and 59 years old who received the Ad26.COV2.S COVID-19 vaccine or a placebo. Each CDR3 is given with its conserved first and last residue. D genes are given only for firm matches. Only part of the rows carry a size: once, few, many, or a class if the clone is expanded.

CDR3aa | CDR3nt | abundance | v_gene | d_gene | j_gene
CASSMAQGTEQFF | TGTGCCAGTAGTATGGCACAGGGTACTGAGCAGTTCTTC | NA | TRBV19 | NA | TRBJ2-1
CASSQELAGTGDEKLFF | TGTGCCAGCAGCCAAGAATTAGCCGGGACAGGGGATGAAAAACTGTTTTTT | NA | TRBV14 | TRBD1 | TRBJ1-4
CASSQERRGQPQHF | TGTGCCAGCAGCCAAGAACGTCGGGGTCAGCCCCAGCATTTT | NA | TRBV4-2 | NA | TRBJ1-5
CASSQGGPGTTIYF | TGTGCCAGCAGCCAAGGAGGACCAGGAACCACCATATATTTT | many | TRBV3-1/TRBV3-2 | NA | TRBJ1-3
CASRGHSGRAKLSYEQYF | TGTGCCAGCAGGGGACATAGCGGGAGGGCCAAACTCTCCTACGAGCAGTACTTC | NA | TRBV27 | TRBD2 | TRBJ2-7
CASSFRRMVMNTEAFF | TGTGCCAGCAGCTTTCGGCGGATGGTCATGAACACTGAAGCTTTCTTT | NA | TRBV7-9 | NA | TRBJ1-1
CASSKPLDRGGGYTF | TGTGCCAGCAGTAAACCTCTTGACAGGGGAGGAGGCTACACCTTC | NA | TRBV6-5 | TRBD1 | TRBJ1-2
CASSPAGGAHIQYF | TGTGCCAGCAGTCCAGCAGGGGGGGCACACATTCAGTACTTC | NA | TRBV3-1/TRBV3-2 | NA | TRBJ2-4
CASSYGNEQFF | TGTGCCAGCAGTTACGGCAATGAGCAGTTCTTC | few | TRBV6-6 | NA | TRBJ2-1
CASSQALRLARLFF | TGTGCCAGCAGCCAGGCCCTTAGACTAGCGCGGCTGTTCTTC | once | TRBV4-2 | TRBD2 | TRBJ2-1
CASSRTEQETQYF | TGTGCCAGCAGCCGGACTGAGCAAGAGACCCAGTACTTC | NA | TRBV6-2/TRBV6-3 | NA | TRBJ2-5
CAILGQRVYGYTF | TGTGCCATCTTGGGACAGCGGGTCTATGGCTACACCTTC | NA | TRBV28 | TRBD1 | TRBJ1-2
CASSEAGGNQPQHF | TGTGCCAGCAGTGAAGCAGGGGGCAATCAGCCCCAGCATTTT | NA | TRBV25-1 | NA | TRBJ1-5
CASSELAGGPGELFF | TGTGCCAGCAGTGAACTAGCGGGAGGGCCCGGGGAGCTGTTTTTT | NA | TRBV6-1 | TRBD2 | TRBJ2-2
CASSLVGRETGELFF | TGTGCCAGCAGCTTGGTTGGCAGGGAGACCGGGGAGCTGTTTTTT | NA | TRBV5-6 | NA | TRBJ2-2
CASSPGTLSYEQYF | TGTGCCAGTAGTCCCGGGACACTCTCCTACGAGCAGTACTTC | NA | TRBV19 | NA | TRBJ2-7
CASSARTGTGNEQFF | TGCGCCAGCAGCGCGAGGACAGGGACGGGCAATGAGCAGTTCTTC | NA | TRBV5-1 | TRBD1 | TRBJ2-1
CASSPDPGGKQETQYF | TGTGCCAGCAGCCCAGACCCCGGAGGGAAACAAGAGACCCAGTACTTC | NA | TRBV7-2 | NA | TRBJ2-5
CASSLGSGRNTEAFF | TGTGCCAGCAGCTTAGGAAGTGGGCGTAACACTGAAGCTTTCTTT | NA | TRBV7-3 | NA | TRBJ1-1
CASSQRQTSNTGELFF | TGCGCCAGCAGCCAGAGACAGACTTCGAACACCGGGGAGCTGTTTTTT | NA | TRBV4-1 | NA | TRBJ2-2
CASSLARTSNEKLFF | TGTGCCAGCAGCTTAGCGCGAACTAGTAATGAAAAACTGTTTTTT | NA | TRBV7-2 | NA | TRBJ1-4
CASSQDGGSVVFF | TGCGCCAGCAGCCAAGATGGGGGATCGGTTGTTTTCTTT | NA | TRBV4-3 | NA | TRBJ1-1
CASSSDRGGPYSPLHF | TGTGCCAGTAGTAGCGACAGGGGCGGCCCTTATTCACCCCTCCACTTT | NA | TRBV19 | TRBD1 | TRBJ1-6
CASSTGQGYTGELFF | TGTGCCAGTAGTACGGGACAGGGGTACACCGGGGAGCTGTTTTTT | NA | TRBV19 | TRBD1 | TRBJ2-2
CASSLGQVGSYEQYF | TGTGCCAGCAGCCTCGGACAGGTCGGATCCTACGAGCAGTACTTC | NA | TRBV5-4 | TRBD1 | TRBJ2-7
CASSLGIQETQYF | TGTGCCAGCAGTTTAGGGATTCAAGAGACCCAGTACTTC | once | TRBV27 | NA | TRBJ2-5
CASSPSGSTEAFF | TGTGCCAGCAGCCCCTCCGGGAGCACTGAAGCTTTCTTT | NA | TRBV9 | NA | TRBJ1-1
CASSLDPGVNQPQHF | TGTGCCAGCAGCTTAGATCCGGGGGTCAATCAGCCCCAGCATTTT | NA | TRBV11-2 | NA | TRBJ1-5
CAWSVSHTDTQYF | TGTGCCTGGAGTGTAAGCCACACAGATACGCAGTATTTT | NA | TRBV30 | NA | TRBJ2-3
CASSEHPGLAVHNEQFF | TGTGCCAGCAGCGAACACCCGGGACTAGCGGTTCACAATGAGCAGTTCTTC | NA | TRBV9 | TRBD2 | TRBJ2-1
CASRGANEKLFF | TGTGCCAGCAGGGGGGCTAATGAAAAACTGTTTTTT | NA | TRBV7-9 | NA | TRBJ1-4
CASSEGQRAKTF | TGTGCCAGCAGTGAGGGGCAGAGAGCCAAAACCTTC | NA | TRBV27 | NA | TRBJ1-2
CASRTGAQPQHF | TGTGCCAGTAGGACAGGCGCTCAGCCCCAGCATTTT | NA | TRBV19 | NA | TRBJ1-5
CASSLRTQTDTQYF | TGTGCCAGCAGTCTCCGGACACAAACAGATACGCAGTATTTT | many | TRBV6-5 | NA | TRBJ2-3
CASSHGLAGSEQYF | TGTGCCAGCAGCCACGGACTAGCGGGGTCCGAGCAGTACTTC | once | TRBV7-2 | TRBD2 | TRBJ2-7
CASSPPAGGVRETQYF | TGTGCCAGCTCACCACCAGCGGGGGGCGTGAGGGAGACCCAGTACTTC | NA | TRBV18 | TRBD2 | TRBJ2-5
CASSYFDQDDEQYF | TGTGCCAGCAGTTATTTCGACCAGGACGACGAGCAGTACTTC | NA | TRBV6-5 | NA | TRBJ2-7
CASSREAGSSYEQYF | TGTGCCAGCAGTCGTGAAGCGGGATCTTCCTACGAGCAGTACTTC | NA | TRBV7-7 | TRBD2 | TRBJ2-7
CASSLRGDTEAFF | TGTGCCAGCTCACTACGGGGAGACACTGAAGCTTTCTTT | NA | TRBV18 | NA | TRBJ1-1
CASSQTGDAEAFF | TGTGCCAGCAGTCAGACAGGGGACGCTGAAGCTTTCTTT | NA | TRBV12-3/TRBV12-4 | TRBD1 | TRBJ1-1
CASSSTSGPYNEQFF | TGTGCCAGCAGCTCGACTAGCGGCCCCTACAATGAGCAGTTCTTC | few | TRBV11-2 | TRBD2 | TRBJ2-1
CASSYARTSGRASYNEQFF | TGTGCCAGCAGTTACGCCCGGACTAGCGGGAGGGCCTCCTACAATGAGCAGTTCTTC | few | TRBV6-2/TRBV6-3 | TRBD2 | TRBJ2-1
CASSYSFGSSNQPQHF | TGTGCCAGCAGTTACTCATTCGGGAGTAGCAATCAGCCCCAGCATTTT | once | TRBV6-6 | NA | TRBJ1-5
CASRDGSLGGYTF | TGTGCCAGCAGAGACGGGAGTTTGGGAGGCTACACCTTC | NA | TRBV2 | NA | TRBJ1-2
CASSYSYRDYGYTF | TGTGCCAGCAGTTACTCGTACAGGGACTATGGCTACACCTTC | NA | TRBV6-5 | NA | TRBJ1-2
CASSSVDNTEAFF | TGCGCCAGCAGCTCCGTCGATAACACTGAAGCTTTCTTT | NA | TRBV5-1 | NA | TRBJ1-1